This is a list of T cell receptor beta chains from one sample in a study of control samples from healthy donors and cancer patients. Profiled with immunoSEQ multiplex PCR; TCRdb holds only in-frame clones, not every one. There are 150,000 or so clones in the sample; 88% occur only once, and around 5.1% lies in the top ten. Input material: blood. The receptor set was obtained from a woman under 40 in good health. CDR3s include the opening cysteine and the closing phenylalanine or tryptophan. The order of the fields is CDR3 DNA, CDR3 protein, J gene, V gene, D gene, clone size. A D gene is named only where the DNA matches it firmly. Part of the rows lack a size; the others show once, few, many or a class for expanded clones.

cdr3_nt: TGTGCCAGCAGCTTAAGCGGGCCGACCTACGAGCAGTACTTC
cdr3_aa: CASSLSGPTYEQYF
j_call: TRBJ2-7
v_call: TRBV5-4
d_call: .
clone_size: .

cdr3_nt: TGTGCCAGCAGCGGATCCGGGACAGATAATGAAAAACTGTTTTTT
cdr3_aa: CASSGSGTDNEKLFF
j_call: TRBJ1-4
v_call: TRBV9
d_call: TRBD1
clone_size: .

cdr3_nt: TGTGCCAGCAGCCCGAGAGATGGCGGGGGTGAGCAGTTCTTC
cdr3_aa: CASSPRDGGGEQFF
j_call: TRBJ2-1
v_call: TRBV5-4
d_call: TRBD2
clone_size: .

cdr3_nt: TGTGCCAGCAGCTCTTGGGACGAGCAGTACTTC
cdr3_aa: CASSSWDEQYF
j_call: TRBJ2-7
v_call: TRBV11-2
d_call: .
clone_size: .

cdr3_nt: TGTGCTAGTGGAATGGGTTTTCACGAGCAGTACTTC
cdr3_aa: CASGMGFHEQYF
j_call: TRBJ2-7
v_call: TRBV12-5
d_call: .
clone_size: .

cdr3_nt: TGTGCCAGCACGGGAGAACTCAATCAGCCCCAGCATTTT
cdr3_aa: CASTGELNQPQHF
j_call: TRBJ1-5
v_call: TRBV6-5
d_call: .
clone_size: .

cdr3_nt: TGTGCCAGTAGTAGCGGGACAGGGGAAAGGTACTATGGCTACACCTTC
cdr3_aa: CASSSGTGERYYGYTF
j_call: TRBJ1-2
v_call: TRBV19
d_call: TRBD1
clone_size: .

cdr3_nt: TGTGCCAGCAGTTCCTTAGCGGGAGGAGGCGAGCAGTACTTC
cdr3_aa: CASSSLAGGGEQYF
j_call: TRBJ2-7
v_call: TRBV27
d_call: TRBD2
clone_size: .

cdr3_nt: TGTGCCAGCAGTACCGGGCAGGGAGGCTACACCTTC
cdr3_aa: CASSTGQGGYTF
j_call: TRBJ1-2
v_call: TRBV6-5
d_call: .
clone_size: .

cdr3_nt: TGCGCCAGCAGTCCCAACAGGGAGGTAAGGAACTATGGCTACACCTTC
cdr3_aa: CASSPNREVRNYGYTF
j_call: TRBJ1-2
v_call: TRBV4-1
d_call: .
clone_size: few

cdr3_nt: TGTGCCAGCAGCAAAGGAGTAATCGGGGGTAAAAAAGAGACCCAGTACTTC
cdr3_aa: CASSKGVIGGKKETQYF
j_call: TRBJ2-5
v_call: TRBV21-1
d_call: .
clone_size: .

cdr3_nt: TGTGCCAGCAGTTTATCGAGGGGGGGTGATAATTCACCCCTCCACTTT
cdr3_aa: CASSLSRGGDNSPLHF
j_call: TRBJ1-6
v_call: TRBV27
d_call: .
clone_size: .

cdr3_nt: TGTGCCAGCATGATTTACGGGGCTGAAGATACGCAGTATTTT
cdr3_aa: CASMIYGAEDTQYF
j_call: TRBJ2-3
v_call: TRBV6-5
d_call: .
clone_size: .

cdr3_nt: TGTGCCAGCAGTGCTTGGGACGGGCAAGAGACCCAGTACTTC
cdr3_aa: CASSAWDGQETQYF
j_call: TRBJ2-5
v_call: TRBV2
d_call: .
clone_size: .

cdr3_nt: TGTGCCAGCAGCGTAGATCCGAAGTCTAACTATGGCTACACCTTC
cdr3_aa: CASSVDPKSNYGYTF
j_call: TRBJ1-2
v_call: TRBV9
d_call: .
clone_size: once